The 6 T cell receptor beta chains below come from one sample, sequenced in a study of blood T cell repertoires in COVID-19. Measured with immunoSEQ multiplex PCR; TCRdb has only the in-frame clones, and not every one. Here the sample spans about 220,000 clones, about 79% being singletons. Material for sequencing was peripheral blood. All receptors derive from a man aged 45-60 years with active or convalescent COVID-19.

The V call is TRBV5-4, the J call TRBJ2-3; 11 bases match TRBD2. CDR1 is SGHNT, CDR2 YYREEE, per germline (reference sequence). This CDR3 region has 16 residues. Losses at the gene ends were 2 bases for V and 2 bases for J; bases not matched to a gene: 4. CDR3 coding DNA: TGTGCCAGCAGCTTCCGACTAGCGGGGTCCACAGATACGCAGTATTTT. Its translation is CASSFRLAGSTDTQYF.

The chain employs TRBV4-3 and TRBJ1-5, with D uncertain. This CDR3 is built from 14 residues. V dropped 0 bases and J dropped 5 bases, with 8 bases sitting between them. Germline lookup yields CDR1 LGHNA and CDR2 YSLEER. DNA for the CDR3: TGCGCCAGCAGCCAAGAGTTGAGGGATCAGCCCCAGCATTTT. It specifies CASSQELRDQPQHF.

This clone was counted between two and nine times. Other DNA sequences in this sample translate to the same CDR3. The chain employs TRBV5-1 and TRBJ1-2; weak D call: TRBD1 (5 bases). There are 14 residues in the CDR3. Looked up from germline, CDR1 is SGHRS and CDR2 is YFSETQ. Trimming removed 0 bases at V and 8 bases at J, with 14 bases between. CDR3: CASSLEYGAVGYTF. CDR3 nucleotide sequence: TGCGCCAGCAGCTTGGAGTATGGGGCTGTCGGCTACACCTTC.

The chain has TRBV6-4 and TRBJ2-3; the match to TRBD1 covers 8 bases. CDR1 is MRHNA and CDR2 is SNTAGT in the germline V gene. The CDR3 has 13 residues. Trimming removed 6 bases from V and 4 bases from J; junction bases left unmatched: 3. The CDR3 sequence is CASSVQGADTQYF. The CDR3 DNA reads as TGTGCCAGCAGCGTACAGGGGGCAGATACGCAGTATTTT.

This rearrangement joins TRBV7-8 to TRBJ1-6, with D hard to call. CDR1 and CDR2 from the germline V gene are SGHVS and FQNEAQ. CDR3 length: 13 residues. Deletions cut 3 bases from V and 9 bases from J, with 9 bases between. In DNA form, the CDR3 reads TGTGCCAGCAGCTTTTTGAGTGGTTCACCCCTCCACTTT. This encodes CASSFLSGSPLHF.

This chain uses TRBV28 with TRBJ2-7, with D tentatively TRBD2 (6 bases). The CDR3 totals 13 residues. Germline V lookup: CDR1 MDHEN, CDR2 SYDVKM. Trimming took off 8 bases at V and 4 bases at J, with 15 bases between the two ends. CDR3 loop: CASAAGQTYEQYV. The DNA of the CDR3 is TGTGCCAGCGCGGCGGGGCAAACATACGAGCAGTACGTC.